Shown below are 28 T cell receptor beta chains from a single sample sequenced in a study of T cell responses to AZD1222 COVID-19 vaccine. Produced via immunoSEQ multiplex PCR; TCRdb's table is partial and in-frame only. In the table there are some 200,000 clones, roughly 93% of which are singletons. This specimen consisted of peripheral blood, obtained on day 0 of AZD1222 vaccination. All receptors come from an adult in good health.

This clone has only one observation. The V call is TRBV19, the J call TRBJ2-5; a possible D gene is TRBD1 (5 bases). This CDR3 region has 13 residues. Germline CDR1 LNHDA, CDR2 SQIVND (reference sequence). The ends were cut back, 3 bases at V and 4 bases at J, with 9 bases in the middle. The CDR3 nucleotides read TGTGCCAGTAGTATTAAGGGGCCAGAGACCCAGTACTTC. Protein product: CASSIKGPETQYF.

In this sample, this clone turned up once. The chain is built from TRBV4-2 and TRBJ2-5, with 10 bases that match TRBD2. The trim removed 0 bases at V and 4 bases at J, leaving 5 bases unmatched. The V gene's germline CDR1 is LGHNA and CDR2 YNFKEQ. The CDR3 loop spans 16 amino acids. CDR3 bases: TGTGCCAGCAGCCAAGAGGGGACTAGCGAGGGAGAGACCCAGTACTTC. Residues: CASSQEGTSEGETQYF.

The genes are TRBV30 and TRBJ1-5, with 7 bases identical to TRBD1. CDR1 and CDR2 from the germline V gene are GTSNPN and SVGIG (reference sequence). Trimming removed 2 bases from V and 4 bases from J; junction bases left unmatched: 2. This CDR3 is built from 13 residues. For the CDR3, the DNA is TGTGCCTGGAGTTGGGACAGTAATCAGCCCCAGCATTTT. It yields the protein CAWSWDSNQPQHF.

This chain links TRBV7-8 with TRBJ2-1, with D tentatively TRBD1 or TRBD2 (6 bases each). CDR1 is SGHVS, CDR2 FQNEAQ, per germline. V shed 5 bases and J shed 4 bases, with 12 bases lying between them. The length of the CDR3 is 14 residues. CDR3 region: CASSLGGHYNEQFF. DNA for the CDR3: TGTGCCAGCAGCCTCGGGGGCCATTACAATGAGCAGTTCTTC.

V usage is TRBV13 and J usage is TRBJ2-7; 10 bases line up with TRBD1. Germline assignment: CDR1 PRHDT and CDR2 FYEKMQ (reference sequence). This CDR3 comprises 15 residues. The junction had 7 bases not matched to a gene; V was cut back by 3 bases and J by 5 bases. The DNA of the CDR3 is TGTGCCAGCAGCTTTCCGGGACAGGGGTCCCACGAGCAGTACTTC. Translated, it gives CASSFPGQGSHEQYF.

In DNA form, the CDR3 reads TGTGCCAGCAGCTTATCACGGTGGAGCGGGTTCCAAGAGACCCAGTACTTC. This gives the protein CASSLSRWSGFQETQYF. The J gene is TRBJ2-5, the V gene TRBV7-8, with D possibly being TRBD2 (6 bases). CDR1 is SGHVS and CDR2 is FQNEAQ in the germline V gene. With 2 bases removed from V and 1 base from J, the gap between germline ends came to 17 bases. The CDR3 sequence is 17 residues long.

This chain connects TRBV6-6 to TRBJ1-5, with no clear D. The CDR3 totals 14 residues. Trimming removed 0 bases at V and 12 bases at J, with 15 bases between. Germline V lookup: CDR1 MNHNY, CDR2 SVGAGI (reference sequence). The CDR3 spells CASSYSKGSNLQHF. CDR3 DNA: TGTGCCAGCAGTTACTCGAAAGGGAGTAATCTCCAGCATTTT.

The V and J genes are TRBV2 and TRBJ2-7, with 7 bases identical to TRBD1. There are 14 residues in the CDR3. V was clipped by 6 bases and J by 0 bases; unmatched bases: 5. CDR1 and CDR2 from the germline V gene are SNHLY and FYNNEI. The CDR3 DNA reads TGTGCCAGCAGGCGACAGGGAAGCTCCTACGAGCAGTACTTC. It translates to CASRRQGSSYEQYF.

The genes are TRBV5-1 and TRBJ1-1, with 10 bases aligning to TRBD1. The CDR3 has 18 amino acids. The germline V gene encodes CDR1 SGHRS and CDR2 YFSETQ. Trimming cost V 3 bases and J 0 bases; bases outside gene matches: 11. The CDR3 loop is CASSSTGTGVLMNTEAFF. The CDR3 nucleotides are TGCGCCAGCAGCTCCACCGGGACAGGGGTTCTCATGAACACTGAAGCTTTCTTT. The whole variable domain, remainder taken from reference TRBV5-1 and TRBJ1-1, is KAGVTQTPRYLIKTRGQQVTLSCSPISGHRSVSWYQQTPGQGLQFLFEYFSETQRNKGNFPGRFSGRQFSNSRSEMNVSTLELGDSALYLCASSSTGTGVLMNTEAFFGQGTRLTVV.

This chain connects TRBV5-1 to TRBJ2-3; TRBD2 aligns across 8 bases. CDR1 SGHRS and CDR2 YFSETQ come from the germline V gene. This CDR3 is built from 18 residues. The V segment lost 0 bases and the J segment 0 bases; nucleotides outside the gene matches: 9. CDR3 DNA sequence: TGCGCCAGCAGCTTGGATACTAGCGGAACTGCTAGCACAGATACGCAGTATTTT. Protein: CASSLDTSGTASTDTQYF.

The gene calls are TRBV7-8 and TRBJ1-1; unclear D gene. This CDR3 is built from 14 residues. V was clipped by 4 bases and J by 7 bases, with 16 bases between them. CDR1 is SGHVS, CDR2 FQNEAQ, per germline. The CDR3 region is CASSYVLDLGEAFF. The CDR3 coding sequence is TGTGCCAGCAGCTACGTCCTGGATTTGGGTGAAGCTTTCTTT.

The CDR3 nucleotides are TGTGCCAGCAGGAAGGGACTCTCGAACTACAATGAGCAGTTCTTC. Translated, it gives CASRKGLSNYNEQFF. The chain recombines TRBV9 with TRBJ2-1; D is perhaps TRBD2 (6 bases). The V gene's germline CDR1 is SGDLS and CDR2 YYNGEE. The CDR3 is 15 amino acids. The V end lost 5 bases, the J end lost 3 bases, and 15 bases lay between the germline ends.

The genes are TRBV5-5 and TRBJ1-5; the D is unclear. CDR1 SGHKS and CDR2 YYEKEE come from the germline V gene (reference sequence). The CDR3 totals 13 residues. Trimming took 4 bases from V and 9 from J, leaving 14 bases between them. This CDR3 reads CASSEREGWPQHF. DNA for the CDR3: TGTGCCAGCAGCGAAAGGGAAGGGTGGCCCCAGCATTTT.

The V call is TRBV5-4, the J call TRBJ2-1; the match to TRBD2 covers 8 bases. Germline V gives CDR1 SGHNT, CDR2 YYREEE (reference sequence). The CDR3 contains 16 residues. The V and J ends lost 4 bases and 2 bases, in that order; junction bases with no gene match: 8. CDR3 loop: CASSRGTGGAYNEQFF. DNA for the CDR3: TGTGCCAGCAGCCGGGGAACGGGGGGGGCCTACAATGAGCAGTTCTTC. Complete variable domain (other parts from reference TRBV5-4 and TRBJ2-1): ETGVTQSPTHLIKTRGQQVTLRCSSQSGHNTVSWYQQALGQGPQFIFQYYREEENGRGNFPPRFSGLQFPNYSSELNVNALELDDSALYLCASSRGTGGAYNEQFFGPGTRLTVL.

The CDR3 sequence: CATSDFKNEQFF. CDR3 nucleotides: TGTGCCACCAGTGATTTTAAAAATGAGCAGTTCTTC. The chain has TRBV24-1 and TRBJ2-1; no firm D call. Trimming removed 1 base from V and 7 bases from J, with 4 bases in between. CDR1 and CDR2 from the germline V gene are KGHDR and SFDVKD. The CDR3 totals 12 residues.

This clone came up once. The gene calls are TRBV29-1 and TRBJ2-7; a weak D match, TRBD2 (5 bases). The CDR3 totals 13 residues. The germline V and J ends were trimmed by 8 bases and 0 bases, with 14 bases remaining between them. The V gene's germline CDR1 is SQVTM and CDR2 ANQGSEA. This CDR3 is CSSPGVDSYEQYF. The CDR3, as DNA: TGCAGCTCCCCCGGGGTGGACTCCTACGAGCAGTACTTC.

The rearrangement uses TRBV5-1 and TRBJ2-3; 7 positions match TRBD1. CDR1 and CDR2 (germline): SGHRS, YFSETQ. J gave up 1 base and V 2 bases, and 4 bases lay outside the gene matches. The CDR3 is 15 residues long. CDR3 sequence reads: CASSFRDSRTDTQYF. CDR3 nucleotides: TGCGCCAGCAGCTTCCGGGACAGTCGCACAGATACGCAGTATTTT.

The chain combines TRBV28 with TRBJ2-2; 8 bases are shared with TRBD2. V shed 2 bases, J shed 4 bases, and the junction held 6 bases outside the gene matches. This CDR3 has 16 amino acids. CDR1 is MDHEN, CDR2 SYDVKM, per germline. CDR3 residues: CASSLMGLVGTGELFF. In DNA, the CDR3 is TGTGCCAGCAGTTTAATGGGACTAGTGGGCACCGGGGAGCTGTTTTTT. Variable domain in full (rest from reference TRBV28 and TRBJ2-2): DVKVTQSSRYLVKRTGEKVFLECVQDMDHENMFWYRQDPGLGLRLIYFSYDVKMKEKGDIPEGYSVSREKKERFSLILESASTNQTSMYLCASSLMGLVGTGELFFGEGSRLTVL.

This clone occurred a few times. V gene TRBV27 combines with J gene TRBJ2-1; D might be TRBD2 (6 bases). V shed 2 bases and J shed 6 bases, with 8 bases lying between them. Germline V gives CDR1 MNHEY, CDR2 SMNVEV (reference sequence). This CDR3 is built from 13 residues. CDR3 sequence (DNA): TGTGCCAGCAGTTTAACCGGGGGCAATGAGCAGTTCTTC. This translates into CASSLTGGNEQFF.

This sequence joins TRBV10-1 and TRBJ1-1, with 9 bases lining up with TRBD1. The V segment lost 5 bases and the J segment 5 bases; nucleotides outside the gene matches: 9. Looked up from germline, CDR1 is WNHNN and CDR2 is SYGVQD (reference sequence). The CDR3 runs to 15 residues. As DNA, the CDR3 is TGCGCCAGCAGTCCATCGACAGGGGGTGAGACTGAAGCTTTCTTT. Its translation is CASSPSTGGETEAFF.

This chain joins TRBV5-1 and TRBJ2-1; 11 bases are a match to TRBD2. J was trimmed by 8 bases and V by 4 bases; bases with no gene match: 14. The CDR3 covers 17 residues. Germline V gene data show CDR1 as SGHRS and CDR2 as YFSETQ. CDR3 DNA: TGCGCCAGCAGCACATCTCCACTAGCGGGAGATCCCCATGAGCAGTTCTTC. Translating gives CASSTSPLAGDPHEQFF.

About this clone: The same CDR3 also results from other DNA sequences found in this sample. The V and J genes are TRBV18 and TRBJ2-6; D gene unclear. V was trimmed by 2 bases and J by 1 base, leaving 6 bases between them. Germline V gene sequence: CDR1 KGHSH, CDR2 LQKENI. CDR3 size: 15 residues. As DNA, the CDR3 is TGTGCCAGCTCACCAGACAAGTCTGGGGCCAACGTCCTGACTTTC. Protein sequence: CASSPDKSGANVLTF.

The V gene is TRBV5-4, the J gene TRBJ2-2; D gene uncertain. This CDR3 has 15 residues. CDR1 SGHNT and CDR2 YYREEE come from the germline V gene (reference sequence). Trimming removed 2 bases from V and 5 bases from J, with 13 bases in between. As DNA, the CDR3 is TGTGCCAGCAGCTTTGACATGCAAGGGACCGGGGAGCTGTTTTTT. This codes for CASSFDMQGTGELFF.

The genes are TRBV21-1 and TRBJ2-2. TRBV21-1 is a listed pseudogene. The CDR3 spans 12 residues. The CDR3 reads CASSKTAGELFF. In DNA form, the CDR3 reads TGTGCCAGCAGCAAAACCGCCGGGGAGCTGTTTTTT.

The chain employs TRBV12-3 or TRBV12-4 and TRBJ2-2, with a tentative D call TRBD2 (6 bases). V was clipped by 3 bases and J by 6 bases, with 8 bases between them. The CDR3 has 13 amino acids. In nucleotides, the CDR3 is TGTGCCAGCAGTTTTTGGAGGGCCGGGGAGCTGTTTTTT. The encoded protein is CASSFWRAGELFF.

This clone appeared a single time. V and J are TRBV6-6 and TRBJ2-7; possibly TRBD2 for D (6 bases). There are 13 residues in the CDR3. V was cut by 11 bases and J by 1 base, with 15 bases left in between. CDR1 and CDR2 from the germline V gene are MNHNY and SVGAGI (reference sequence). The CDR3 region has the DNA TGTGCCTCCACGGGCGGGGTGTCCTACGAGCAGTACTTC. This codes for CASTGGVSYEQYF.

The CDR3 DNA follows: TGTGCCAGCAGCTTAAGGGATGAGCGTGGCTACACCTTC. It is translated as CASSLRDERGYTF. The chain couples TRBV7-9 to TRBJ1-2; no clear D. CDR1 is SEHNR and CDR2 is FQNEAQ in the germline V gene (reference sequence). The CDR3 runs to 13 residues. V was shortened by 2 bases and J by 7 bases, with 11 bases between the two germline ends.

The chain combines TRBV5-1 with TRBJ1-2, with D perhaps TRBD1 (6 bases). Germline lookup yields CDR1 SGHRS and CDR2 YFSETQ. This CDR3 region has 15 residues. V shed 0 bases and J shed 6 bases, with 15 bases lying between them. The CDR3 DNA is TGCGCCAGCAGCTTGGCCCCGGGACAAAACGATGGCTACACCTTC. Its translation: CASSLAPGQNDGYTF.